This is a list of T cell receptor beta chains from one sample in a study of technical replicates of blood from four donors. Method: immunoSEQ multiplex PCR; TCRdb's copy keeps in-frame clones and lacks some. Altogether about 75,000 clones are present, about nine tenths being singletons, with the ten largest covering 0.37%. Sequencing was performed on T cells isolated from PBMCs. Every receptor here comes from a human donor in good health. Some clones in this sample may be carry-over from other donors' samples. Both conserved end residues are part of each CDR3. The order of the fields is D gene, J gene, V gene, CDR3 protein, CDR3 DNA. A D gene is named only where the DNA matches it firmly.

. TRBJ1-5 TRBV19 CASSIRYNQPQHF TGTGCCAGTAGTATCAGATACAATCAGCCCCAGCATTTT
TRBD1 TRBJ2-7 TRBV2 CETGDTYEQYF TGTGAGACAGGGGATACATACGAGCAGTACTTC
. TRBJ1-5 TRBV11-3 CASSLDLTGAHNQPQHF TGTGCCAGCAGCTTAGATCTCACAGGAGCCCACAATCAGCCCCAGCATTTT
. TRBJ2-3 TRBV27 CASSLPIPGTQYF TGTGCCAGCAGTTTACCCATTCCCGGTACGCAGTATTTT
TRBD1 TRBJ2-7 TRBV5-4 CASSLGGGDRGRRYEQYF TGTGCCAGCAGCTTGGGGGGGGGCGACAGGGGGCGCCGCTACGAGCAGTACTTC
. TRBJ1-5 TRBV19 CASAGERYQPQHF TGTGCCAGTGCAGGGGAGAGGTATCAGCCCCAGCATTTT
. TRBJ1-1 TRBV25-1 CASSAGRGREAFF TGTGCCAGCAGTGCAGGGCGCGGGAGGGAAGCTTTCTTT
. TRBJ2-7 TRBV7-2 CASSLVAGNEQYF TGTGCCAGCAGCTTAGTGGCGGGGAACGAGCAGTACTTC
. TRBJ2-7 TRBV4-1 CASSPTSHEQYF TGCGCCAGCAGCCCGACTAGTCACGAGCAGTACTTC
. TRBJ2-7 TRBV2 CASGGLSSYEQYF TGTGCCAGCGGCGGTCTTAGCTCCTACGAGCAGTACTTC
. TRBJ1-3 TRBV6-1 CASSELAHSGNTIYF TGTGCCAGCAGTGAACTAGCCCACTCTGGAAACACCATATATTTT
. TRBJ2-3 TRBV9 CASSLGQFSDAQYF TGTGCCAGCAGCTTAGGGCAATTTTCAGATGCGCAGTATTTT
. TRBJ2-4 TRBV27 CASSGKDYLAAKNIQYF TGTGCCAGCAGCGGAAAGGACTACCTAGCAGCCAAAAACATTCAGTACTTC
. TRBJ1-5 TRBV11-2 CASSLGLNNQPQHF TGTGCCAGCAGCTTAGGTCTTAACAATCAGCCCCAGCATTTT